The next 7 T cell receptor beta chains were all read from a single sample in a study of T cells after yellow fever vaccination. TCRdb independently ran MiXCR on the 5' RACE reads; one entry per CDR3 protein. The sample contains under 150,000 distinct CDR3 sequences, 7.7% of which appear only once. The sequenced sample was CD4+ T cells sorted from PBMCs, obtained 5 days after the yellow fever booster vaccination. Receptor source: a man aged 25 to 40 who received the YFV17D yellow fever vaccine.

This clonotype has a count of ten or more. This chain uses TRBV19 with TRBJ2-2, with 14 bases matching TRBD2. Trimming at V came to 7 bases and at J to 6 bases, leaving 10 bases not matched to a gene. The CDR3 runs 17 residues. CDR1 LNHDA and CDR2 SQIVND come from the germline V gene (reference sequence). CDR3 in amino acids: CASTPTSGRARSGELFF. The CDR3 bases are TGTGCCAGTACCCCGACTAGCGGGAGGGCCCGGTCCGGGGAGCTGTTTTTT.

The rearrangement joins TRBV30 to TRBJ2-7; D gene ambiguous. This CDR3 contains 14 residues. Trimming cost V 7 bases and J 0 bases, with 16 bases left between them. Germline V CDR1 and CDR2: GTSNPN, SVGIG (reference sequence). CDR3 nucleotide sequence: TGTGCCTTCCGCGGAGTGGAGATCTCCTACGAGCAGTACTTC. Protein sequence: CAFRGVEISYEQYF. Complete variable domain (other parts from reference TRBV30 and TRBJ2-7): SQTIHQWPATLVQPVGSPLSLECTVEGTSNPNLYWYRQAAGRGLQLLFYSVGIGQISSEVPQNLSASRPQDRQFILSSKKLLLSDSGFYLCAFRGVEISYEQYFGPGTRLTVT.

Concerning this clonotype itself: A read error is possible here, since a much larger clone lies one base away. The chain links TRBV4-3 to TRBJ1-1; unclear D gene. V was shortened by 0 bases and J by 4 bases, with 9 bases between the two germline ends. The germline gives CDR1 LGHNA, CDR2 YSLEER. The CDR3 totals 14 residues. The CDR3, as DNA: TGCGCCAGCAGCCAAGAATCGGCGGGCACTGAAGCTTTCTTT. Its protein is CASSQESAGTEAFF.

The table lists this clonotype with many counts. The V and J genes are TRBV15 and TRBJ1-5, with 7 bases fitting TRBD1. The length of the CDR3 is 14 residues. The J segment lost 6 bases and the V segment lost 5 bases, leaving 7 bases of the junction unmatched. CDR1 and CDR2 (germline): LNHNV, YYDKDF (reference sequence). CDR3 protein: CATSLDRATQPQHF. The DNA for the CDR3 is TGTGCCACCAGCCTTGACAGGGCGACTCAGCCCCAGCATTTT. Full variable domain (outside the CDR3, taken from reference TRBV15 and TRBJ1-5): DAMVIQNPRYQVTQFGKPVTLSCSQTLNHNVMYWYQQKSSQAPKLLFHYYDKDFNNEADTPDNFQSRRPNTSFCFLDIRSPGLGDTAMYLCATSLDRATQPQHFGDGTRLSIL.

Ten or more counts support this clonotype. This chain's CDR3 is CASSMGQGRYGYTF. DNA of the CDR3: TGCGCCAGCAGCATGGGACAAGGGCGCTATGGCTACACCTTC. The chain recombines TRBV5-1 with TRBJ1-2, with D perhaps TRBD1 (6 bases). The CDR3 has 14 residues. In germline, CDR1 is SGHRS, CDR2 YFSETQ. Trimming took off 4 bases at V and 4 bases at J, with 14 bases between the two ends.

This clonotype was observed at least ten times. V and J are TRBV5-1 and TRBJ2-5, with D tentatively TRBD1 (5 bases). Germline loops: CDR1 SGHRS, CDR2 YFSETQ. Deletions cut 4 bases from V and 5 bases from J, with 12 bases between. This CDR3 is 13 amino acids long. DNA of the CDR3: TGCGCCAGCAGCCCTACCAGGGCGGAGACCCAGTACTTC. Amino acids: CASSPTRAETQYF.

This clonotype was seen repeatedly, ten times or more. The chain couples TRBV3-1 to TRBJ2-5; 12 nucleotides line up with TRBD2. The V and J ends lost 1 base and 5 bases, in that order; junction bases with no gene match: 5. Per germline, CDR1 LGHDT and CDR2 YNNKEL (reference sequence). The CDR3 covers 16 residues. This chain's CDR3 is CASSQGLAGVRETQYF. The CDR3 bases are TGTGCCAGCAGCCAAGGACTAGCGGGAGTCAGGGAGACCCAGTACTTC.